These 29 T cell receptor beta chains were sequenced from one sample in a study of blood T cells in healthy people across ages. A sample-barcoded 5' primer and a J-beta primer mix were used in a second PCR of about 7 to 11 cycles. One entry per CDR3 protein results from TCRdb running MiXCR on the 5' RACE reads. The table shows 750,000 to 950,000 distinct CDR3 sequences, with 25% to 35% occurring only once. The sample was also reused in another study, on T cells of mothers and their children.

Sequenced input: blood. The receptors were sampled from a woman aged 40 to 50 in good health.

This clonotype was detected a few times. J is TRBJ1-2 and V is TRBV29-1; D remains ambiguous. The CDR3 is made up of 11 amino acids. Trimming took off 0 bases at V and 8 bases at J, with 7 bases between the two ends. CDR1 is SQVTM and CDR2 is ANQGSEA in the germline V gene. The CDR3, as DNA: TGCAGCGTTGAAGAGGTGCAAGGCTACACCTTC. It codes for CSVEEVQGYTF.

The rearrangement uses TRBV5-1 and TRBJ1-1; the D gene is possibly TRBD1 (5 bases). Trimming cost V 4 bases and J 8 bases, with 12 bases left between them. Looked up from germline, CDR1 is SGHRS and CDR2 is YFSETQ. This CDR3 is 12 amino acids long. CDR3 nucleotides: TGCGCCAGCAGCGATCAGGGTTGGGAAGCTTTCTTT. As protein: CASSDQGWEAFF.

The rearrangement uses TRBV6-5 and TRBJ1-1, with D uncertain. V was pared by 0 bases and J by 1 base, with 6 bases between. The CDR3 runs 14 residues. CDR1 and CDR2 (germline): MNHEY, SVGAGI. The CDR3 protein is CASSYSNENTEAFF. CDR3 DNA: TGTGCCAGCAGTTACTCGAATGAGAACACTGAAGCTTTCTTT.

This chain joins TRBV7-6 and TRBJ2-3; maybe TRBD2 (5 bases). CDR3 length: 12 amino acids. Germline V gene data show CDR1 as SGHVS and CDR2 as FNYEAQ. With 1 base removed from V and 11 bases from J, the gap between germline ends came to 10 bases. In DNA, the CDR3 is TGTGCCAGCAGCTTAGTCGGGGAAATGCAGTATTTT. It encodes CASSLVGEMQYF.

This clonotype was seen a few times. The chain is built from TRBV6-5 and TRBJ1-1; D possibly corresponds to TRBD1 (5 bases). Looked up from germline, CDR1 is MNHEY and CDR2 is SVGAGI. Trimming cost V 6 bases and J 8 bases, with 19 bases left between them. The length of the CDR3 is 14 residues. The CDR3: CASSLVRGRGEAFF. The CDR3 bases are TGTGCCAGCAGCCTCGTACGGGGGAGAGGGGAAGCTTTCTTT.

This clonotype was seen at least ten times. Possible read error: a much larger clone is one base away. CDR3 sequence reads: CASSLGQAFNEQYF. The DNA of the CDR3 is TGTGCCAGCAGCTTGGGACAGGCTTTCAATGAGCAGTACTTC. This chain joins TRBV7-8 and TRBJ2-5; 8 positions match TRBD1. Germline lookup yields CDR1 SGHVS and CDR2 FQNEAQ. The CDR3 covers 14 residues. Trimming cost V 3 bases and J 11 bases; bases outside gene matches: 11.

Only one count was recorded for this clonotype. A much bigger clone sits one base away, suggesting this may be a read error. The CDR3: CASNLDGTGYGYTF. The CDR3 DNA sequence: TGTGCCAGCAACTTAGATGGTACGGGCTATGGCTACACCTTC. The rearrangement joins TRBV11-2 to TRBJ1-2; D is ambiguous. Germline V gives CDR1 SGHAT, CDR2 FQNNGV. The CDR3 runs 14 residues.

Notes on this clonotype: A much larger clonotype is one base distant, so this may be a read error. This chain connects TRBV3-1 to TRBJ2-1; D remains unclear. Germline V gene data show CDR1 as LGHDT and CDR2 as YNNKEL (reference sequence). V was pared by 1 base and J by 8 bases, with 3 bases between. The CDR3 spans 11 residues. The CDR3 is CASSQVDEQFF. The DNA of the CDR3 is TGTGCCAGCAGCCAAGTAGATGAGCAGTTCTTC.

This clonotype was seen a handful of times. The V call is TRBV5-5, the J call TRBJ1-1, with 8 bases that match TRBD1. V lost 1 base, J lost 1 base, and 6 bases stayed unmatched. Germline V gives CDR1 SGHKS, CDR2 YYEKEE (reference sequence). The CDR3 consists of 16 residues. In nucleotides, the CDR3 is TGTGCCAGCAGCTTGATCACAGGGGGGACGAACACTGAAGCTTTCTTT. Amino acid sequence: CASSLITGGTNTEAFF.

On this clonotype: The junction shows a germline mismatch at one end, possibly a read error. The gene calls are TRBV6-5 and TRBJ1-6; 8 bases agree with TRBD1. There are 15 residues in the CDR3. Germline V gene sequence: CDR1 MNHEY, CDR2 SVGAGI. CDR3 bases: TGTGCCAGCAGTTACCCCAGGGGGCTAGGTTCACCCCCCCACTTT. It translates to CASSYPRGLGSPPHF.

V and J are TRBV5-1 and TRBJ2-5; possibly TRBD1 for D (6 bases). This CDR3 has 16 residues. CDR1 and CDR2 (germline): SGHRS, YFSETQ. The germline V and J ends were trimmed by 0 bases and 5 bases, with 17 bases remaining between them. CDR3: CASSLAGAGVLETQYF. CDR3 sequence (DNA): TGCGCCAGCAGCTTGGCCGGGGCAGGGGTTCTGGAGACCCAGTACTTC.

This clonotype was found a few times. The chain links TRBV28 to TRBJ1-2; D is undetermined. Trimming pared 5 bases from V and 7 bases from J, leaving 17 bases between. In germline, CDR1 is MDHEN, CDR2 SYDVKM. This CDR3 has 14 residues. CDR3 DNA: TGTGCCAGCAGTGGAACTGGACCACCTTCTGGCTACACCTTC. This translates into CASSGTGPPSGYTF.

This clonotype appeared a few times. The rearrangement uses TRBV2 and TRBJ2-2; D is undetermined. V was pared by 3 bases and J by 4 bases, with 9 bases between. The CDR3 consists of 14 residues. Per the germline V gene, CDR1 is SNHLY and CDR2 is FYNNEI. CDR3 region: CASSDGTVTGELFF. CDR3 DNA sequence: TGTGCCAGCAGTGACGGAACAGTCACCGGGGAGCTGTTTTTT.

This clonotype was detected a few times. This sequence joins TRBV7-9 and TRBJ2-1, with no clear D. The CDR3 is 11 residues long. The V end lost 2 bases, the J end lost 10 bases, and 6 bases lay between the germline ends. Germline-derived CDR1 and CDR2 are SEHNR and FQNEAQ (reference sequence). CDR3 DNA: TGTGCCAGCAGCTTATTGGGAGAGCAGTTCTTC. Its translation is CASSLLGEQFF.

This chain joins TRBV20-1 and TRBJ2-7; TRBD2 agrees at 9 bases. The junction had 8 bases not matched to a gene; V was cut back by 6 bases and J by 2 bases. This CDR3 contains 14 residues. Germline V gene data show CDR1 as DFQATT and CDR2 as SNEGSKA (reference sequence). The chain's CDR3 is CSAGLAGRTYEQYF. CDR3 nucleotide sequence: TGCAGTGCGGGGCTAGCGGGGAGAACCTACGAGCAGTACTTC.

This clonotype was found a few times. V gene TRBV9 combines with J gene TRBJ2-7, with D perhaps TRBD1 or TRBD2 (5 bases each). CDR1 is SGDLS, CDR2 YYNGEE, per germline. Between the trimmed V and J ends, which lost 4 bases and 5 bases, there was a span of 16 bases. The CDR3 extends over 14 amino acids. For the CDR3, the DNA is TGTGCCAGCAGCCCCCCTTGGGGGAGCCACGAGCAGTACTTC. It encodes CASSPPWGSHEQYF.

This clonotype was seen repeatedly, ten times or more. This chain links TRBV4-1 with TRBJ1-2, with D unclear. CDR1 and CDR2 from the germline V gene are MGHRA and YSYEKL. Trimming cost V 0 bases and J 4 bases, with 12 bases left between them. The CDR3 is 15 residues long. As DNA, the CDR3 is TGCGCCAGCAGCCAAGATGCCAGGAGCCCCTATGGCTACACCTTC. It encodes CASSQDARSPYGYTF.

This clonotype was seen at least ten times. V usage is TRBV29-1 and J usage is TRBJ2-3; D uncertain. The germline V gene has CDR1 SQVTM and CDR2 ANQGSEA. V dropped 6 bases and J dropped 1 base, with 8 bases sitting between them. This CDR3 has 12 amino acids. CDR3 coding DNA: TGCAGCGTAAAGGACGGCACAGATACGCAGTATTTT. This translates into CSVKDGTDTQYF.

V is TRBV20-1 and J is TRBJ1-4; 9 bases are shared with TRBD1. With V trimmed by 6 bases and J by 7 bases, 9 bases remained unmatched. The CDR3 has 14 residues. In germline, CDR1 is DFQATT, CDR2 SNEGSKA (reference sequence). In nucleotides, the CDR3 is TGCAGTGCCTACCCACAGGGGGCGCCTGAAAAACTGTTTTTT. Translating gives CSAYPQGAPEKLFF.

In regard to this clonotype: A junction boundary mismatches the germline segment, possibly from a read error. The rearrangement links TRBV9 to TRBJ2-6, with 8 bases fitting TRBD1. Germline CDR1 SGDLS, CDR2 YYNGEE. There are 18 residues in the CDR3. DNA of the CDR3: TGTGCCAGCAGCCCAGGACAGGGTGGGTCCTCTGGGACCAACGTCCTGACTTTC. Its protein product is CASSPGQGGSSGTNVLTF.

Concerning this clonotype itself: A much larger clone is a single base away; this may be a read error. The genes are TRBV4-3 and TRBJ2-1; 9 positions agree with TRBD2. CDR1 is LGHNA, CDR2 YSLEER, per germline. The CDR3 runs to 16 residues. The DNA for the CDR3 is TGCGCCAGCAGCCAGGATACGGGACTAGCCGTCGATGAGCAGGTCTTC. This translates into CASSQDTGLAVDEQVF.

With regard to this clonotype: A much larger clone differs by one base, so this may be a read error. V gene TRBV18 combines with J gene TRBJ2-7, with TRBD1 as a possible D gene (6 bases). CDR1 is KGHSH, CDR2 LQKENI, per germline. This CDR3 is built from 16 residues. The V end was cut by 6 bases, the J end by 3 bases, with 21 bases between. CDR3 amino acids: CASSPVGTSANYEQYF. The CDR3 nucleotides read TGTGCCAGCTCTCCGGTCGGGACATCGGCTAACTACGAGCAGTACTTC.

The gene calls are TRBV15 and TRBJ1-2; unclear D gene. Trimming pared 0 bases from V and 3 bases from J, leaving 8 bases between. The germline CDR1 and CDR2 sequences are LNHNV and YYDKDF (reference sequence). This CDR3 region has 14 residues. CDR3 DNA: TGTGCCACCAGCAGAGACCGACAAGACTATGGCTACACCTTC. This codes for CATSRDRQDYGYTF. Together with reference TRBV15 and TRBJ1-2, the CDR3 gives the full variable domain: DAMVIQNPRYQVTQFGKPVTLSCSQTLNHNVMYWYQQKSSQAPKLLFHYYDKDFNNEADTPDNFQSRRPNTSFCFLDIRSPGLGDTAMYLCATSRDRQDYGYTFGSGTRLTVV.

This clonotype appeared many times. This rearrangement joins TRBV29-1 to TRBJ2-3; D unclear. CDR3 size: 16 residues. Germline CDR1 reads SQVTM; CDR2 reads ANQGSEA. V was shortened by 1 base and J by 4 bases, with 18 bases between the two germline ends. CDR3 residues: CSVEVLQLMGSDTQYF. In nucleotides, the CDR3 is TGCAGCGTTGAAGTACTCCAACTTATGGGCTCAGATACGCAGTATTTT.

Many counts were recorded for this clonotype. In DNA form, the CDR3 reads TGTGCCAGCAGCGCGCATACCGACGGCCCCTACGAGCAGTACTTC. Its protein product is CASSAHTDGPYEQYF. The gene calls are TRBV9 and TRBJ2-7; the D is unclear. V was trimmed by 3 bases and J by 2 bases, leaving 15 bases between them. The CDR3 has 15 amino acids. Germline CDR1 SGDLS, CDR2 YYNGEE.

There are a few counts of this clonotype. This rearrangement joins TRBV6-2 or TRBV6-3 to TRBJ2-5, with TRBD2 matching 8 bases. V was clipped by 6 bases and J by 3 bases; unmatched bases: 9. This CDR3 has 15 residues. Germline V gene data show CDR1 as MNHEY and CDR2 as SVGEGT. CDR3 sequence: CASRPSGSRKETQYF. CDR3 in DNA: TGTGCCAGCAGGCCTAGCGGGTCCCGAAAAGAGACCCAGTACTTC.

The V and J genes are TRBV7-2 and TRBJ1-4; TRBD1 matches 8 bases. V lost 8 bases and J lost 7; bases outside the gene matches: 9. This CDR3 spans 14 amino acids. Looked up from germline, CDR1 is SGHTA and CDR2 is FQGNSA. CDR3 sequence reads: CASETGAGGEKLFF. DNA of the CDR3: TGTGCCAGCGAGACAGGGGCAGGGGGTGAAAAACTGTTTTTT. Full variable domain (missing parts from reference TRBV7-2 and TRBJ1-4): GAGVSQSPSNKVTEKGKDVELRCDPISGHTALYWYRQSLGQGLEFLIYFQGNSAPDKSGLPSDRFSAERTGGSVSTLTIQRTQQEDSAVYLCASETGAGGEKLFFGSGTQLSVL.

This clonotype was picked up one time. This chain links TRBV7-2 with TRBJ2-4; no clear D gene. This CDR3 is 12 amino acids long. V lost 1 base and J lost 13, with 11 bases in between. CDR1 SGHTA and CDR2 FQGNSA come from the germline V gene. The CDR3 loop reads CASSLVGYDQYF. DNA of the CDR3: TGTGCCAGCAGCTTAGTCGGTTACGACCAGTACTTC. The variable domain in full, completed from reference TRBV7-2 and TRBJ2-4, reads GAGVSQSPSNKVTEKGKDVELRCDPISGHTALYWYRQSLGQGLEFLIYFQGNSAPDKSGLPSDRFSAERTGGSVSTLTIQRTQQEDSAVYLCASSLVGYDQYFGAGTRLSVL.

This clonotype was counted many times. CDR3 DNA: TGTGCCAGCAGACTTGGACGGACCCAAGAGACCCAGTACTTC. It specifies CASRLGRTQETQYF. The rearrangement links TRBV6-6 to TRBJ2-5; D not certain. V lost 6 bases and J 1 base, leaving 12 bases between the germline ends. Germline V lookup: CDR1 MNHNY, CDR2 SVGAGI (reference sequence). There are 14 residues in the CDR3.